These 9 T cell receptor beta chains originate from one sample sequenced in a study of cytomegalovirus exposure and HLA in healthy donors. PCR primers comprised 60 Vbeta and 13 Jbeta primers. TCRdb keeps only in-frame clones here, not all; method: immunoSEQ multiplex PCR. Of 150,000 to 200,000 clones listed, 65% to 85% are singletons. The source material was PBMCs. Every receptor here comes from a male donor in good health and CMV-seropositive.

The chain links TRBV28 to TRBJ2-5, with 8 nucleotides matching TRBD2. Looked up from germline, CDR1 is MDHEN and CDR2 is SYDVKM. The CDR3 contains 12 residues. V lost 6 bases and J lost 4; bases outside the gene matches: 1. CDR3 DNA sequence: TGTGCCAGCAGGAGCGGGAGAGAGACCCAGTACTTC. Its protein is CASRSGRETQYF. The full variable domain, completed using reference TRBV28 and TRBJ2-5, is DVKVTQSSRYLVKRTGEKVFLECVQDMDHENMFWYRQDPGLGLRLIYFSYDVKMKEKGDIPEGYSVSREKKERFSLILESASTNQTSMYLCASRSGRETQYFGPGTRLLVL.

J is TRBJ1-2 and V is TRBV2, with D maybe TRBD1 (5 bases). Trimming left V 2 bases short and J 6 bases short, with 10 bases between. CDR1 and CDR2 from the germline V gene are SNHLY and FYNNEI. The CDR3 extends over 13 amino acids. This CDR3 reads CASSESVGDGYTF. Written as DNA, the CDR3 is TGTGCCAGCAGTGAAAGTGTAGGGGATGGCTACACCTTC.

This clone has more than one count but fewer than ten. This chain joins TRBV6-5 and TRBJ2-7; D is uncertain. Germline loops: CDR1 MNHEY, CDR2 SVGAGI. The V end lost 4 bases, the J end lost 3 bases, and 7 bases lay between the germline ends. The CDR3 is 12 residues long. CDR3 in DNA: TGTGCCAGCAGTTTAAACAGCTACGAGCAGTACTTC. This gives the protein CASSLNSYEQYF.

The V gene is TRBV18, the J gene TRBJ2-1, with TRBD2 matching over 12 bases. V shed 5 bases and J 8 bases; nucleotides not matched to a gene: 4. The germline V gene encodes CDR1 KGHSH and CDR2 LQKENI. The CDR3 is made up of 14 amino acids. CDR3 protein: CASSGLAGGDEQFF. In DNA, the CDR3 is TGTGCCAGCTCAGGGCTAGCGGGAGGGGATGAGCAGTTCTTC.

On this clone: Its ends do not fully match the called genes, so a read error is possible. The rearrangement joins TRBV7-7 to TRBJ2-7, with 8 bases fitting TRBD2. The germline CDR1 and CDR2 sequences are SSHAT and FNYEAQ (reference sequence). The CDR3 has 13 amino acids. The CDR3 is CASSLAVAGEQYF. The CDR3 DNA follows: TGTGCTAGCAGCTTAGCGGTAGCGGGGGAGCAGTACTTC.

In nucleotides, the CDR3 is TGTGCCTGGAGTGGGAGTAGCGGCGGGGAGCTGTTTTTT. Translated, it gives CAWSGSSGGELFF. The chain combines TRBV30 with TRBJ2-2; possible D gene TRBD2, 6 bases. The V gene's germline CDR1 is GTSNPN and CDR2 SVGIG (reference sequence). The CDR3 totals 13 residues. V lost 1 base and J 7 bases, leaving 10 bases between the germline ends.

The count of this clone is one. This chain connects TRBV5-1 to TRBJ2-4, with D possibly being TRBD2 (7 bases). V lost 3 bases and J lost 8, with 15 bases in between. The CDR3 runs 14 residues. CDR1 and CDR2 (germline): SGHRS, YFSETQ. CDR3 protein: CASSSGGGRDIQYF. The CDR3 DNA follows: TGCGCCAGCAGCTCCGGGGGCGGGAGAGACATTCAGTACTTC.

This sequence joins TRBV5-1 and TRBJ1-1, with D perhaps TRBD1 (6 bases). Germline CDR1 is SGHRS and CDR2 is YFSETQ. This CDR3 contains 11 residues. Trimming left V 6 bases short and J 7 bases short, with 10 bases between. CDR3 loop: CASNGGNEAFF. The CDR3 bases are TGCGCCAGCAATGGGGGCAATGAAGCTTTCTTT.

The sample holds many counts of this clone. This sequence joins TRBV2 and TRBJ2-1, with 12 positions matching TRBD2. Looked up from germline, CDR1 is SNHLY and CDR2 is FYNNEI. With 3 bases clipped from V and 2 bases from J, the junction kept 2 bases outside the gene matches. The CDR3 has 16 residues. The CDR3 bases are TGTGCCAGCAGTGAGTGGACTAGCGGGGCCTACAATGAGCAGTTCTTC. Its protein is CASSEWTSGAYNEQFF.